This TCR beta chain was documented in a study of T cells in Graves' hyperthyroidism and ophthalmopathy. Study-wide findings and caveats: Classification by a 13 V-J model distinguished ophthalmopathy from stable hyperthyroidism. Most expanded thyroid clonotypes above 0.001 also appeared in blood. Progression to ophthalmopathy was predicted a median of roughly 6.6 months early.

This clonotype was detected only a few times. Its antigen is unknown. J gave up 0 bases and V 6 bases, and 6 bases lay outside the gene matches. The CDR3 is made up of 15 amino acids. CDR1 is SGHTS, CDR2 YDEGEE, per germline. The study left out patients who had uncontrolled infection, other autoimmune disease, pregnancy or lactation. Researchers took RNA transcripts and amplified the TCR beta CDR3 regions from them. Initially, a first-round RT-PCR of the TCR CDR3 employed the HTBI primer set. Each CDR3 protein gets one entry after TCRdb re-called the multiplex PCR reads with MiXCR. The table has around 390,000 distinct CDR3 sequences, about 14% seen once.

The sequence came from a woman in her 30s with Graves' ophthalmopathy. The sequenced sample consisted of blood. The rearrangement links TRBV5-8 to TRBJ2-7, with 10 bases lining up with TRBD1. For the CDR3, the DNA is TGTGCCAGCAAACACGGACAGGGGGACTCCTACGAGCAGTACTTC. Protein product: CASKHGQGDSYEQYF.